This TCR beta chain was identified in a study of T cells in Graves' hyperthyroidism and ophthalmopathy. TCR beta CDR3 region amplification was performed from RNA transcripts. HTBI primers were the set used in a first-round RT-PCR of the TCR CDR3. TCRdb re-analysed the multiplex PCR reads in MiXCR, keeping a single row per CDR3 protein. The sample contains about 710,000 distinct CDR3 sequences, less than 20% of which appear only once. CDR1 SGHRS and CDR2 YFSETQ come from the germline V gene. The V and J ends lost 10 bases and 9 bases, in that order; junction bases with no gene match: 13. CDR3 size: 13 residues. General observations from the study: Stable hyperthyroidism was told apart from ophthalmopathy by a model built on 13 V-J features. Most thyroid clonotypes expanded above 0.001 appeared in blood too.

Hyperthyroidism was newly diagnosed in patients aged 18 to 65 (duration under 2 months). Not enrolled were patients with uncontrolled infection, other autoimmune disease, pregnancy or lactation. This clonotype was seen many times. Its antigen is unknown. Specimen: blood. This clonotype was sampled from a man aged 18 to 30 with Graves' hyperthyroidism. The gene calls are TRBV5-1 and TRBJ2-1, with 7 positions matching TRBD1. CDR3 loop: CASAGRGSPEQFF. The DNA of the CDR3 is TGCGCCTCTGCGGGCAGGGGGAGCCCTGAGCAGTTCTTC.